This is a list of T cell receptor beta chains from one sample in a study of the immune and genomic landscape of osteosarcoma. Here immunoSEQ multiplex PCR was the method, and the copy in TCRdb shows in-frame clones only, minus some. The data show 1,500 to 2,000 clones, roughly three fifths seen once. Sequenced sample: primary tumor tissue from the T10 vertebra. The source is a man between 18 and 35 years old with osteosarcoma. Each CDR3 is given with its conserved first and last residue. Fields, in order: CDR3 protein, CDR3 DNA, CDR3 length, V gene, J gene, clone size, D gene. D genes are given only for firm matches. Clone size is given for some rows only: seen once, a few or many times, or a class if the clone is expanded.

CASSPGQPRDTQYF	TGTGCCAGCAGCCCCGGACAGCCGCGAGATACGCAGTATTTT	14	TRBV9	TRBJ2-3	.	.
CASSPFGRLNTEAFF	TGCGCCAGCAGCCCCTTCGGCAGGTTGAACACTGAAGCTTTCTTT	15	TRBV4-1	TRBJ1-1	.	.
CASGLLPPRENRHEQYF	TGTGCTAGTGGTTTGCTTCCTCCTCGGGAGAACCGTCACGAGCAGTACTTC	17	TRBV12-5	TRBJ2-7	few	.
CAISESPGGDSGNTIYF	TGTGCCATCAGTGAGTCTCCGGGGGGGGACTCTGGAAACACCATATATTTT	17	TRBV10-3	TRBJ1-3	.	.
CASSPQGSETQYF	TGCGCCAGCAGCCCCCAGGGGTCCGAGACCCAGTACTTC	13	TRBV4-1	TRBJ2-5	few	.
CATSRDSTQGREQYF	TGTGCCACCAGCAGAGATTCCACGCAGGGTCGCGAGCAGTACTTC	15	TRBV15	TRBJ2-7	.	.
CASSMGHGNTGELFF	TGTGCCAGCAGCATGGGCCATGGCAACACCGGGGAGCTGTTTTTT	15	TRBV9	TRBJ2-2	.	.
CASSAEGRATDTQYF	TGTGCCAGTTCCGCCGAGGGGCGGGCCACAGATACGCAGTATTTT	15	TRBV27	TRBJ2-3	.	.
CIYTHGETQYF	TGTATTTACACCCATGGGGAGACCCAGTACTTC	11	TRBV30	TRBJ2-5	.	.
CASSGQGPAAF	TGTGCCAGCAGCGGACAGGGGCCAGCCGCCTTC	11	TRBV9	TRBJ1-2	.	TRBD1
CASSHPPGRGDHSYEQYF	TGCGCCAGCAGCCACCCTCCTGGGAGAGGGGACCACTCCTACGAGCAGTACTTC	18	TRBV4-1	TRBJ2-7	.	.
CAAKRSNQPQHF	TGTGCCGCCAAAAGGAGCAATCAGCCCCAGCATTTT	12	TRBV28	TRBJ1-5	.	.
CASSPGFGANVLTF	TGTGCCAGCTCACCGGGGTTCGGGGCCAACGTCCTGACTTTC	14	TRBV18	TRBJ2-6	.	.
CASSQGETQYF	TGTGCCAGCAGCCAGGGGGAGACCCAGTACTTC	11	TRBV7-2	TRBJ2-5	.	.
CASRDGVTYEQYF	TGTGCCAGCAGGGACGGAGTGACCTACGAGCAGTACTTC	13	TRBV6-1	TRBJ2-7	.	.
CASKGTGSYNEQFF	TGTGCCAGTAAGGGGACCGGATCGTACAATGAGCAGTTCTTC	14	TRBV19	TRBJ2-1	.	.
CASSFRPGSSYNEQFF	TGTGCCAGCAGTTTCAGACCCGGGAGCTCCTACAATGAGCAGTTCTTC	16	TRBV6-5	TRBJ2-1	.	.
CASSLRLAGGRTQYF	TGTGCCAGCAGCTTAAGACTAGCGGGGGGACGGACCCAGTACTTC	15	TRBV11-2	TRBJ2-5	.	TRBD2
CASSQLPGLAGGVDEQYF	TGCGCCAGCAGCCAACTCCCGGGACTAGCGGGGGGGGTCGACGAGCAGTACTTC	18	TRBV4-1	TRBJ2-7	.	TRBD2
CAWSTGDSNQPQHF	TGTGCCTGGAGTACGGGAGATAGCAATCAGCCCCAGCATTTT	14	TRBV30	TRBJ1-5	.	.
CASSTILVNTEAFF	TGTGCCAGCAGCACCATATTGGTGAACACTGAAGCTTTCTTT	14	TRBV6-5	TRBJ1-1	.	.
CASSSPAKNIQYF	TGTGCCAGCAGCTCCCCGGCCAAAAACATTCAGTACTTC	13	TRBV7-6	TRBJ2-4	.	.
CASGYGQGSYNEQFF	TGTGCTAGTGGATACGGACAGGGCTCCTACAATGAGCAGTTCTTC	15	TRBV12-5	TRBJ2-1	.	TRBD1
CASSLNGGLYEKLFF	TGTGCCAGCAGTTTAAATGGGGGGCTCTATGAAAAACTGTTTTTT	15	TRBV28	TRBJ1-4	.	.
CASSQAGPGNTIYF	TGCGCCAGCAGCCAAGCTGGGCCTGGAAACACCATATATTTT	14	TRBV4-1	TRBJ1-3	few	.
CASSLDGNRVTDTQYF	TGCGCCAGCAGCTTGGACGGGAACAGGGTGACAGATACGCAGTATTTT	16	TRBV5-1	TRBJ2-3	once	.
CASSSSLAETQYF	TGTGCCAGCAGCTCCTCGCTCGCGGAGACCCAGTACTTC	13	TRBV11-3	TRBJ2-5	.	.
CAWSPRTAKTPTGELFF	TGTGCCTGGAGTCCACGGACAGCCAAAACGCCAACCGGGGAGCTGTTTTTT	17	TRBV30	TRBJ2-2	few	.
CASSRGQGAAGYTF	TGTGCCAGCAGCCGGGGACAGGGGGCCGCTGGCTACACCTTC	14	TRBV5-6	TRBJ1-2	.	TRBD1
CATTGSGPGNQPQHF	TGTGCCACCACAGGGTCCGGGCCTGGCAATCAGCCCCAGCATTTT	15	TRBV6-6	TRBJ1-5	once	.
CASSWRQGDTDTQYF	TGTGCCAGCAGTTGGAGACAGGGGGACACAGATACGCAGTATTTT	15	TRBV27	TRBJ2-3	.	TRBD1
CASRPPGGGPYEQYF	TGTGCCAGCAGGCCCCCCGGAGGGGGCCCCTACGAGCAGTACTTC	15	TRBV5-6	TRBJ2-7	.	.
CASRESVGRTTVNQPQHF	TGTGCCAGCAGAGAAAGCGTGGGACGGACGACGGTCAATCAGCCCCAGCATTTT	18	TRBV6-1	TRBJ1-5	.	.
CASSWEDTQYF	TGTGCCAGCAGCTGGGAGGATACGCAGTATTTT	11	TRBV5-5	TRBJ2-3	.	.
CASSYRQPVAKNIQYF	TGTGCCAGCAGTTATAGGCAGCCGGTAGCCAAAAACATTCAGTACTTC	16	TRBV6-6	TRBJ2-4	.	.
CASSLDPGGKRGF	TGTGCCAGCAGCTTAGACCCAGGAGGGAAGAGGGGGTTC	13	TRBV11-2	TRBJ2-7	.	.
CASRQGLEQYF	TGCGCCAGCCGACAGGGCTTGGAGCAGTACTTC	11	TRBV4-3	TRBJ2-7	.	TRBD1
CASTSSRQETQYF	TGTGCCAGCACATCGTCCCGACAAGAGACCCAGTACTTC	13	TRBV2	TRBJ2-5	.	.
CASTIRNSPLHF	TGTGCCAGTACAATCAGGAATTCACCCCTCCACTTT	12	TRBV19	TRBJ1-6	.	.
CASSQLGHRYNEQFF	TGTGCCAGCAGCCAACTCGGTCACCGGTACAATGAGCAGTTCTTC	15	TRBV4-2	TRBJ2-1	few	.
CASSYQETGAYNSPLHF	TGTGCCAGCAGCTACCAAGAGACAGGGGCCTATAATTCACCCCTCCACTTT	17	TRBV7-4	TRBJ1-6	.	TRBD1
CASSLEANTEAFF	TGCGCCAGCAGCTTGGAAGCGAACACTGAAGCTTTCTTT	13	TRBV5-1	TRBJ1-1	.	.
CASSTLGANTEAFF	TGTGCCAGCAGTACTTTGGGGGCGAACACTGAAGCTTTCTTT	14	TRBV6-5	TRBJ1-1	.	.
CASSWDRSTGELFF	TGTGCCAGCAGCTGGGACAGGTCCACCGGGGAGCTGTTTTTT	14	TRBV11-2	TRBJ2-2	.	TRBD1
CASSFVDSSYNEQFF	TGTGCCAGCAGTTTTGTGGACAGCTCCTACAATGAGCAGTTCTTC	15	TRBV27	TRBJ2-1	.	.
CASRGQRGANTDTQYF	TGTGCCAGCAGGGGCCAGCGGGGGGCCAACACAGATACGCAGTATTTT	16	TRBV7-9	TRBJ2-3	.	TRBD2
CASSIPLGGADTQYF	TGTGCCAGCAGCATCCCCCTAGGGGGGGCCGATACGCAGTATTTT	15	TRBV9	TRBJ2-3	.	.
CASSSRDSSSYNSPLHF	TGTGCCAGCAGCAGCAGGGACAGCAGCTCCTATAATTCACCCCTCCACTTT	17	TRBV21-1	TRBJ1-6	.	.
CASSYSVSGRGDIQYF	TGTGCCAGCAGTTACTCCGTCAGTGGGCGGGGGGACATTCAGTACTTC	16	TRBV6-6	TRBJ2-4	.	TRBD2
CASSFGEETQYF	TGTGCCAGCAGCTTCGGGGAGGAGACCCAGTACTTC	12	TRBV7-7	TRBJ2-5	.	.
CASSPPTGVAGETQYF	TGTGCCAGCAGTCCCCCGACGGGGGTTGCTGGGGAGACCCAGTACTTC	16	TRBV2	TRBJ2-5	.	.
CASSLGDRVGGNTIYF	TGTGCCAGCAGCTTGGGTGACAGGGTTGGAGGAAACACCATATATTTT	16	TRBV9	TRBJ1-3	few	TRBD1
CASSAGYGNQPQHF	TGCGCCAGCAGTGCAGGGTATGGCAATCAGCCCCAGCATTTT	14	TRBV10-2	TRBJ1-5	large	.
CASSSQDLQGARSPLHF	TGTGCCAGCAGCTCCCAGGATTTACAGGGGGCAAGATCACCCCTCCACTTT	17	TRBV7-2	TRBJ1-6	.	TRBD1
CASSLPPHYGYTF	TGTGCCAGCAGCCTCCCCCCCCACTATGGCTACACCTTC	13	TRBV5-4	TRBJ1-2	.	.
CASSAGQGRLGNTIYF	TGTGCCAGCAGCGCGGGACAGGGAAGACTCGGAAACACCATATATTTT	16	TRBV9	TRBJ1-3	.	TRBD1
CASSVNSYNEQFF	TGTGCCAGCAGCGTCAACTCCTACAATGAGCAGTTCTTC	13	TRBV11-3	TRBJ2-1	.	.